The 26 T cell receptor beta chains given below trace back to one sample, sequenced in a study of control samples from healthy donors and cancer patients. Measured with immunoSEQ multiplex PCR; TCRdb has only the in-frame clones, and not every one. The sample has 70,000 to 95,000 clones; approximately 90% are singletons. Material: blood. These receptors all come from a young woman in good health.

V and J are TRBV13 and TRBJ2-7; 13 positions agree with TRBD2. CDR1 PRHDT and CDR2 FYEKMQ come from the germline V gene (reference sequence). J was trimmed by 4 bases and V by 5 bases; bases with no gene match: 5. There are 15 residues in the CDR3. The CDR3 DNA reads TGTGCCAGCAGCCCCGGACTAGCGGGAGTTTACGAGCAGTACTTC. Residues: CASSPGLAGVYEQYF.

This chain connects TRBV27 to TRBJ2-1, with D possibly TRBD2 on 6 matching bases. The CDR3 extends over 15 amino acids. Germline lookup yields CDR1 MNHEY and CDR2 SMNVEV (reference sequence). V lost 6 bases and J lost 1, with 13 bases in between. The CDR3 reads CASRPGTASYNEQFF. The CDR3 DNA reads as TGTGCCAGCAGACCTGGGACTGCATCCTACAATGAGCAGTTCTTC.

This rearrangement joins TRBV19 to TRBJ1-4, with D unresolved. The CDR3 is 16 residues long. Between the trimmed V and J ends, which lost 6 bases and 0 bases, there was a span of 14 bases. CDR1 and CDR2 (germline): LNHDA, SQIVND (reference sequence). CDR3 protein: CASRRYSHATNEKLFF. The DNA of the CDR3 is TGTGCCAGTAGAAGGTACAGTCATGCAACTAATGAAAAACTGTTTTTT.

V usage is TRBV6-6 and J usage is TRBJ2-1; unclear D gene. Per the germline V gene, CDR1 is MNHNY and CDR2 is SVGAGI (reference sequence). V was cut by 8 bases and J by 1 base, with 3 bases left in between. The CDR3 sequence is 11 residues long. The CDR3 region has the DNA TGTGCCAGCCATTCCTACAATGAGCAGTTCTTC. It yields the protein CASHSYNEQFF.

V and J are TRBV6-5 and TRBJ1-4, with 7 bases matching TRBD1. In germline, CDR1 is MNHEY, CDR2 SVGAGI. The CDR3 loop spans 15 amino acids. V lost 6 bases to trimming and J lost 7 bases; unmatched junction nucleotides: 11. CDR3 sequence (DNA): TGTGCCAGCAGGGCGCTGACAGGGTCTGCTGAAAAACTGTTTTTT. This translates into CASRALTGSAEKLFF.

The rearrangement joins TRBV30 to TRBJ2-5, with D possibly matching TRBD1 (6 bases). CDR1 and CDR2 from the germline V gene are GTSNPN and SVGIG (reference sequence). Trimming took 2 bases from V and 7 from J, leaving 11 bases between them. The CDR3 has 12 amino acids. For the CDR3, the DNA is TGTGCCTGGAGTCCAGGGGCAGGGACCCAGTACTTC. Its protein is CAWSPGAGTQYF.

The rearrangement joins TRBV10-1 to TRBJ1-1; no firm D call. Germline assignment: CDR1 WNHNN and CDR2 SYGVQD (reference sequence). The V gene lost 5 bases and the J gene lost 1 base, with 14 bases spanning the gap. The CDR3 totals 15 residues. The CDR3 DNA sequence: TGCGCCAGCAGTTCCGGGAGTCGGGCGAACACTGAAGCTTTCTTT. Protein sequence: CASSSGSRANTEAFF.

This chain uses TRBV5-1 with TRBJ2-3; D might be TRBD1 (5 bases). Trimming shortened V by 0 bases and J by 3 bases, and 11 bases separated the two germline ends. Germline V gene data show CDR1 as SGHRS and CDR2 as YFSETQ. CDR3 length: 15 residues. Here the CDR3 reads CASSLEQERTDTQYF. DNA of the CDR3: TGCGCCAGCAGCTTGGAACAGGAGAGGACAGATACGCAGTATTTT.

The chain has TRBV5-8 and TRBJ2-4; D possibly corresponds to TRBD1 (6 bases). V lost 4 bases and J lost 8, with 16 bases in between. The germline CDR1 and CDR2 sequences are SGHTS and YDEGEE. The CDR3 runs 14 residues. DNA for the CDR3: TGTGCCAGCAGCCTACAGGGTAGTTTGGACATTCAGTACTTC. The encoded protein is CASSLQGSLDIQYF.

V and J are TRBV11-2 and TRBJ1-4; D possibly corresponds to TRBD1 (5 bases). Germline CDR1 and CDR2: SGHAT and FQNNGV. This CDR3 is built from 15 residues. Trimming stripped 1 base from V and 7 bases from J, with 13 bases between. The CDR3 coding sequence is TGTGCCAGCAGCTTAGTGCAGGGAAGGTTTGAAAAACTGTTTTTT. It translates to CASSLVQGRFEKLFF.

This chain joins TRBV29-1 and TRBJ2-3; 12 bases align to TRBD2. The junction had 16 bases not matched to a gene; V was cut back by 5 bases and J by 10 bases. CDR3 length equals 16 residues. Germline values: CDR1 SQVTM, CDR2 ANQGSEA. The chain's CDR3 is CSVSRTSGTPGVPQYF. The CDR3 DNA reads TGCAGCGTTTCGCGGACTAGCGGGACTCCGGGCGTTCCGCAGTATTTT.

V usage is TRBV18 and J usage is TRBJ1-5; D is uncertain. The V gene's germline CDR1 is KGHSH and CDR2 LQKENI. The CDR3 is 12 residues long. The V gene lost 6 bases and the J gene lost 5 bases, with 8 bases spanning the gap. CDR3 sequence reads: CASSQRDQPQHF. CDR3 sequence (DNA): TGTGCCAGCTCCCAGAGGGATCAGCCCCAGCATTTT.

The CDR3 DNA sequence: TGTGCCATCAGTGACCAGGGAAGAGAAAAACTGTTTTTT. It codes for CAISDQGREKLFF. This chain joins TRBV10-3 and TRBJ1-4; D possibly corresponds to TRBD1 (5 bases). The CDR3 sequence is 13 residues long. CDR1 and CDR2 (germline): ENHRY, SYGVKD. Trimming shortened V by 3 bases and J by 8 bases, and 10 bases separated the two germline ends.

This rearrangement joins TRBV6-2 or TRBV6-3 to TRBJ1-3; D perhaps matches TRBD1 (5 bases). CDR1 and CDR2 from the germline V gene are MNHEY and SVGEGT. This CDR3 is 17 amino acids long. Trimming took off 5 bases at V and 2 bases at J, with 19 bases between the two ends. The CDR3 here is CASSGRGLGGAGNTIYF. CDR3 nucleotide sequence: TGTGCCAGCAGTGGCCGCGGACTGGGGGGGGCTGGAAACACCATATATTTT.

The chain joins TRBV30 to TRBJ2-5; D perhaps matches TRBD2 (6 bases). Per germline, CDR1 GTSNPN and CDR2 SVGIG (reference sequence). CDR3 size: 11 residues. The DNA for the CDR3 is TGTGCGGTGGGGGGTCAAGAGACCCAGTACTTC. It yields the protein CAVGGQETQYF.

CDR3 loop: CATSSLTGGVGYTF. The CDR3 coding sequence is TGTGCCACCAGCTCCTTGACGGGGGGAGTCGGCTACACCTTC. This chain joins TRBV15 and TRBJ1-2, with D possibly matching TRBD1 (5 bases). The CDR3 loop spans 14 amino acids. Trimming cost V 5 bases and J 8 bases, with 18 bases left between them. The V gene's germline CDR1 is LNHNV and CDR2 YYDKDF (reference sequence).

In this sample, this clone turned up once. The rearrangement joins TRBV5-1 to TRBJ2-1; the match to TRBD1 covers 11 bases. With 4 bases clipped from V and 10 bases from J, the junction kept 13 bases outside the gene matches. CDR3 length equals 16 residues. Germline V CDR1 and CDR2: SGHRS, YFSETQ. CDR3 in DNA: TGCGCCAGCAGCGCAGGGGGACAGGGGGTGTCGGAAGAGCAGTTCTTC. Amino acid sequence: CASSAGGQGVSEEQFF.

This chain connects TRBV5-1 to TRBJ1-5, with a possible D match to TRBD1 (6 bases). The V gene's germline CDR1 is SGHRS and CDR2 YFSETQ. Trimming took off 0 bases at V and 1 base at J, with 8 bases between the two ends. This CDR3 is 15 amino acids long. The CDR3 nucleotides are TGCGCCAGCAGCTTGGTAGGGGGAAGCAATCAGCCCCAGCATTTT. It encodes CASSLVGGSNQPQHF.

V usage is TRBV19 and J usage is TRBJ1-5; D gene uncertain. CDR1 is LNHDA, CDR2 SQIVND, per germline (reference sequence). This CDR3 comprises 15 residues. The V gene lost 5 bases and the J gene lost 7 bases, with 18 bases spanning the gap. CDR3 in DNA: TGTGCCAGTAGTGAGTTGGAGGGAGGAGGGCAGCCCCAGCATTTT. It specifies CASSELEGGGQPQHF.

This chain connects TRBV14 to TRBJ1-1; TRBD1 is a possible D gene (6 bases). The ends were cut back, 8 bases at V and 0 bases at J, with 10 bases in the middle. There are 13 residues in the CDR3. Germline CDR1 reads SGHDN; CDR2 reads FVKESK. The CDR3 loop reads CASARGLNTEAFF. CDR3 bases: TGTGCCAGCGCGAGGGGGTTGAACACTGAAGCTTTCTTT.

V and J are TRBV30 and TRBJ2-1; 10 nucleotides agree with TRBD1. Germline V CDR1 and CDR2: GTSNPN, SVGIG (reference sequence). The CDR3 consists of 12 residues. DNA of the CDR3: TGTGTCGGCGGGACAGGGGTCCATGAGCAGTTCTTC. This sequence encodes CVGGTGVHEQFF.

The rearrangement links TRBV7-9 to TRBJ1-1; D is unresolved. Deletions cut 2 bases from V and 5 bases from J, with 12 bases between. Germline assignment: CDR1 SEHNR and CDR2 FQNEAQ (reference sequence). This CDR3 is 14 amino acids long. Here the CDR3 DNA reads TGTGCCAGCAGCTTACGGGAGGGATTGACTGAAGCTTTCTTT. It specifies CASSLREGLTEAFF.

The chain couples TRBV3-1 (or the pseudogene TRBV3-2) to TRBJ2-3; 10 bases align to TRBD2. Germline V CDR1 and CDR2: LGHDT, YNNKEL (reference sequence). The CDR3 is 19 amino acids. Trimming cost V 4 bases and J 0 bases; bases outside gene matches: 13. The CDR3 sequence: CASSPFRGEAGGSTDTQYF. CDR3 nucleotide sequence: TGTGCCAGCAGCCCCTTTCGGGGCGAAGCGGGAGGGAGCACAGATACGCAGTATTTT.

The V gene is TRBV25-1, the J gene TRBJ2-7; D gene ambiguous. V shed 4 bases and J shed 0 bases, with 10 bases lying between them. The CDR3 has 14 amino acids. The V gene's germline CDR1 is MGHDK and CDR2 SYGVNS. As DNA, the CDR3 is TGTGCCAGCAGTGGACCTAGTTACTCCTACGAGCAGTACTTC. This sequence encodes CASSGPSYSYEQYF.

The chain combines TRBV12-5 with TRBJ1-4; D is unresolved. CDR3 length: 15 amino acids. Per the germline V gene, CDR1 is LGHNT and CDR2 is FRNRAP. With 2 bases removed from V and 5 bases from J, the gap between germline ends came to 12 bases. CDR3: CASGLLGSENEKLFF. In DNA, the CDR3 is TGTGCTAGTGGTTTGTTGGGCTCCGAGAATGAAAAACTGTTTTTT.

The chain has TRBV5-1 and TRBJ1-4; no firm D call. Germline CDR1 reads SGHRS; CDR2 reads YFSETQ. The CDR3 is 14 residues long. V was shortened by 3 bases and J by 3 bases, with 9 bases between the two germline ends. CDR3: CASSYHAANEKLFF. The CDR3 region has the DNA TGCGCCAGCAGCTATCACGCCGCTAATGAAAAACTGTTTTTT.